The 14 T cell receptor beta chains listed next were all sequenced from one sample in a study of cytomegalovirus exposure and HLA in healthy donors. The repertoire was sequenced with immunoSEQ multiplex PCR; TCRdb's copy has only in-frame clones and lacks some. The sample yields around 200,000 clones, roughly four fifths seen once. Sequencing was performed on PBMCs. The receptors were sampled from a woman younger than 35 in good health and CMV-seropositive.

Of note for this clone: Additional DNA sequences in this sample encode the identical CDR3. The CDR3 DNA follows: TGCGCCAGCAGCTTGGACAGGGGACTGAATGAGCAGTTCTTC. Translation gives CASSLDRGLNEQFF. The gene calls are TRBV5-1 and TRBJ2-1, with D perhaps TRBD1 (7 bases). Trimming pared 0 bases from V and 7 bases from J, leaving 11 bases between. There are 14 residues in the CDR3. Germline CDR1 is SGHRS and CDR2 is YFSETQ.

The chain is built from TRBV6-5 and TRBJ2-1; TRBD2 matches at 12 bases. V lost 2 bases and J lost 7; bases outside the gene matches: 3. Germline lookup yields CDR1 MNHEY and CDR2 SVGAGI. The length of the CDR3 is 15 residues. The CDR3 reads CASSYVTSGGNEQFF. As DNA, the CDR3 is TGTGCCAGCAGTTACGTTACTAGCGGGGGGAATGAGCAGTTCTTC.

The sample holds a few counts of this clone. The V and J genes are TRBV18 and TRBJ1-5; D might be TRBD1 (6 bases). CDR3 length: 15 amino acids. In germline, CDR1 is KGHSH, CDR2 LQKENI. V shed 4 bases and J shed 4 bases, with 14 bases lying between them. The chain's CDR3 is CASSRSKQGNQPQHF. The CDR3 DNA follows: TGTGCCAGCTCACGATCCAAACAGGGAAATCAGCCCCAGCATTTT.

The chain links TRBV4-1 to TRBJ2-1; perhaps TRBD2 as D (7 bases). This CDR3 comprises 16 residues. V lost 4 bases and J lost 0, with 13 bases in between. CDR1 is MGHRA and CDR2 is YSYEKL in the germline V gene. CDR3 region: CASSPVGGASYNEQFF. CDR3 bases: TGCGCCAGCAGCCCCGTTGGGGGGGCCTCCTACAATGAGCAGTTCTTC.

The chain employs TRBV4-2 and TRBJ2-3; D is perhaps TRBD2 (5 bases). Germline V CDR1 and CDR2: LGHNA, YNFKEQ. The CDR3 has 17 residues. With 0 bases removed from V and 0 bases from J, the gap between germline ends came to 13 bases. The CDR3 coding sequence is TGTGCCAGCAGCCAAGATATGGGAGCGTTTAGCACAGATACGCAGTATTTT. It is translated as CASSQDMGAFSTDTQYF.

The chain is built from TRBV6-5 and TRBJ2-3; 7 bases match TRBD2. This CDR3 has 14 amino acids. Looked up from germline, CDR1 is MNHEY and CDR2 is SVGAGI. Germline trimming cut 4 bases from V and 8 bases from J; bases unmatched to any gene: 9. The CDR3 nucleotides are TGTGCCAGCAGTTTGCGGGGAGGGGTTGTTACGCAGTATTTT. This translates into CASSLRGGVVTQYF.

This rearrangement joins TRBV7-8 to TRBJ2-4; D is possibly TRBD1 (6 bases). V lost 5 bases and J 3 bases, leaving 23 bases between the germline ends. The CDR3 totals 18 residues. CDR1 is SGHVS, CDR2 FQNEAQ, per germline. CDR3 DNA: TGTGCCAGCAGCAGAGACAGGATCTCGCCCAAGGGCAAAAACATTCAGTACTTC. Encoded protein: CASSRDRISPKGKNIQYF. Looking up the rest from reference TRBV7-8 and TRBJ2-4 gives the full variable domain: GAGVSQSPRYKVAKRGQDVALRCDPISGHVSLFWYQQALGQGPEFLTYFQNEAQLDKSGLPSDRFFAERPEGSVSTLKIQRTQQEDSAVYLCASSRDRISPKGKNIQYFGAGTRLSVL.

V is TRBV5-6 and J is TRBJ2-1; 13 nucleotides agree with TRBD2. CDR1 and CDR2 (germline): SGHDT, YYEEEE. J was trimmed by 6 bases and V by 6 bases; bases with no gene match: 9. This CDR3 comprises 16 residues. CDR3 in DNA: TGTGCCAGCACCCCAGGGACTAGCGGGGTGCTCAATGAGCAGTTCTTC. Translation: CASTPGTSGVLNEQFF.

The V gene is TRBV6-1, the J gene TRBJ2-2; the D gene is possibly TRBD2 (7 bases). V was shortened by 2 bases and J by 5 bases, with 12 bases between the two germline ends. CDR3 length: 15 residues. Looked up from germline, CDR1 is MNHNS and CDR2 is SASEGT. CDR3 residues: CASSERGGGTGELFF. The CDR3, as DNA: TGTGCCAGCAGTGAACGGGGAGGGGGGACCGGGGAGCTGTTTTTT.

A few counts support this clone. The J gene is TRBJ1-1, the V gene TRBV7-2; D is unclear. The germline gives CDR1 SGHTA, CDR2 FQGNSA. This CDR3 is built from 11 residues. The V end lost 6 bases, the J end lost 3 bases, and 5 bases lay between the germline ends. CDR3 sequence: CASRRDTEAFF. The CDR3 DNA reads as TGTGCCAGCAGGCGCGACACTGAAGCTTTCTTT.

The gene calls are TRBV2 and TRBJ1-1; D not resolved. The CDR3 has 15 residues. Per the germline V gene, CDR1 is SNHLY and CDR2 is FYNNEI. V was pared by 2 bases and J by 2 bases, with 12 bases between. For the CDR3, the DNA is TGTGCCAGCAGTGAAAGAGGGCCGGTAAACACTGAAGCTTTCTTT. Translating it yields CASSERGPVNTEAFF.

The V and J genes are TRBV5-1 and TRBJ1-6; a possible D gene is TRBD1 (5 bases). The germline gives CDR1 SGHRS, CDR2 YFSETQ. The CDR3 is 15 amino acids. V was trimmed by 1 base and J by 15 bases, leaving 20 bases between them. CDR3 sequence (DNA): TGCGCCAGCAGCTTGTCGGGCAGGGCCGAAGGAATCCTCCACTTT. Protein sequence: CASSLSGRAEGILHF.

This clone has only one observation. The chain is built from TRBV29-1 and TRBJ2-1; weak D call: TRBD1 (6 bases). With 3 bases removed from V and 6 bases from J, the gap between germline ends came to 15 bases. The V gene's germline CDR1 is SQVTM and CDR2 ANQGSEA. The CDR3 sequence is 14 residues long. The CDR3 sequence: CSVDERQALNEQFF. CDR3 nucleotides: TGCAGCGTTGATGAGAGACAGGCTCTCAATGAGCAGTTCTTC.

The rearrangement uses TRBV7-4 and TRBJ1-1, with D perhaps TRBD1 (6 bases). Between the trimmed V and J ends, which lost 5 bases and 1 base, there was a span of 17 bases. The length of the CDR3 is 16 residues. Germline values: CDR1 SGHVT, CDR2 SQSDAQ. CDR3 in DNA: TGTGCCAGCAGCCTAGTCTGGGACACCTGGAACACTGAAGCTTTCTTT. Its protein is CASSLVWDTWNTEAFF.